The rows below give T cell receptor beta chains drawn from one sample of a study of cytomegalovirus exposure and HLA in healthy donors. The table came from immunoSEQ multiplex PCR; TCRdb's copy has only in-frame clones and leaves some out. The sample includes about 150,000 clones, roughly 77% of them seen just once. Sequenced sample: PBMCs. The receptors shown here come from a man aged 25 to 45 in good health and CMV-seropositive. Each CDR3 is given with its conserved first and last residue. A D gene is named only where the DNA matches it firmly. Expanded clones are given a class, and other clones once, few, many or no size at all.

d_call j_call clone_size v_call cdr3_nt cdr3_aa
TRBD1 TRBJ2-7 few TRBV19 TGTGCCAGTAGTCCCCCGGGACAGATCGCCTACGAGCAGTACTTC CASSPPGQIAYEQYF
- TRBJ2-7 - TRBV9 TGTGCCAGCAGCGTTGACAGGTTCGCCTACGAGCAGTACTTC CASSVDRFAYEQYF
- TRBJ2-7 once TRBV2 TGTGCCAGCAGTGAATTACCGGGGGAGTACTACGAGCAGTACTTC CASSELPGEYYEQYF
- TRBJ1-2 once TRBV7-3 TGTGCCAGCAGCCGCGGGGGGCGCTCCCCGGGAGGCTACACCTTC CASSRGGRSPGGYTF
- TRBJ1-5 - TRBV30 TGTGCCTGGAGAGGACAGCGCAATCAGCCCCAGCATTTT CAWRGQRNQPQHF
TRBD1 TRBJ1-2 - TRBV7-8 TGTGCCAGCAGCATTGCGCCGGGACAGACGAGCTATGGCTACACCTTC CASSIAPGQTSYGYTF
- TRBJ1-2 - TRBV9 TGTGCCAGCAGCCCGGCGGTAAACTATGGCTACACCTTC CASSPAVNYGYTF
- TRBJ2-7 - TRBV5-4 TGTGCCAGCAGCCTCGGTGGCGGGGACCACGAGCAGTACTTC CASSLGGGDHEQYF
- TRBJ2-2 - TRBV20-1 TGCAGTGCTGTCTACACCGGGGAGCTGTTTTTT CSAVYTGELFF
- TRBJ2-7 - TRBV7-2 TGTGCCAGTTCCAGCAGGGCCCGCAACGAGCAGTACTTC CASSSRARNEQYF
- TRBJ1-3 - TRBV6-6 TGTGCCAGCAGTAGACACGAACGCTCTGGAAACACCATATATTTT CASSRHERSGNTIYF
- TRBJ1-5 - TRBV5-8 TGTGCCAGCAGCTTGGGGGCAGCTAGCTTTAGCAATCAGCCCCAGCATTTT CASSLGAASFSNQPQHF
TRBD1 TRBJ1-5 - TRBV6-6 TGTGCCAGCAGTGGACAGGCCAATCAGCCCCAGCATTTT CASSGQANQPQHF
TRBD1 TRBJ1-1 - TRBV10-1 TGCGCCAGCAGTCGATCAGGGGGGAACACTGAAGCTTTCTTT CASSRSGGNTEAFF
- TRBJ1-1 - TRBV5-1 TGCGCCAGCAGCTTTGGGCAAAACACTGAAGCTTTCTTT CASSFGQNTEAFF
- TRBJ1-2 - TRBV19 TGTGCCAGTAGTATTTCCCCAGGGAACTATGGCTACACCTTC CASSISPGNYGYTF
TRBD1 TRBJ2-7 - TRBV10-3 TGTGCCATCAGTGCAGGGGGAAGCTACGAGCAGTACTTC CAISAGGSYEQYF
- TRBJ2-7 - TRBV30 TGTGCCTGCCTATACAGGGTAGTGGGTTCCTACGAGCAGTACTTC CACLYRVVGSYEQYF
- TRBJ2-1 - TRBV28 TGTGCCAGCAGTAGACAGTTGCTTATGAGCTTCTCCTACAATGAGCAGTTCTTC CASSRQLLMSFSYNEQFF
- TRBJ1-1 - TRBV27 TGTGCCAGCAGTATCTTTACAGGTAACACTGAAGCTTTCTTT CASSIFTGNTEAFF
TRBD2 TRBJ2-6 - TRBV5-1 TGCGCCAGCAGCTTAATGCCTAGCGGAGGCCAGGCCAACGTCCTGACTTTC CASSLMPSGGQANVLTF
- TRBJ2-1 - TRBV21-1 TGTGCCAGCAGCCAAATCGTTCGGTCTGAGCAGTTCTTC CASSQIVRSEQFF
- TRBJ1-2 few TRBV2 TGTGCCAGCAGTGAACAGGGGTATGGCTACACCTTC CASSEQGYGYTF
- TRBJ1-3 - TRBV9 TGTGCCAGCACCGTCGGGTCCGAAGTTTCTGGAAACACCATATATTTT CASTVGSEVSGNTIYF
TRBD1 TRBJ1-2 - TRBV6-5 TGTGCCAGCAGTTACTCCGGGACAGGACCAATCTATGGCTACACCTTC CASSYSGTGPIYGYTF
- TRBJ1-3 - TRBV7-9 TGTGCCAGCAGCTACTCCCTAGTAGCCTCTGGAAACACCATATATTTT CASSYSLVASGNTIYF
- TRBJ1-5 - TRBV15 TGTGCCACCAGCCGGGGAGAGGGTCTAATTAATCAGCCCCAGCATTTT CATSRGEGLINQPQHF
- TRBJ2-7 - TRBV28 TGTGCCAGCAGTGACGCGGGGTTCGGGCAGTACTTC CASSDAGFGQYF
- TRBJ1-2 - TRBV7-2 TGTGCCAGCAGCTGGGACAAATCTTATGGCTACACCTTC CASSWDKSYGYTF
TRBD1 TRBJ1-5 - TRBV5-6 TGTGCCAGCAGTCTGGACAGGGGACAGCCCCAGCATTTT CASSLDRGQPQHF
- TRBJ2-1 once TRBV10-2 TGCGCCAGCAGCTGGACTGTATACAATGAGCAGTTCTTC CASSWTVYNEQFF
- TRBJ2-1 - TRBV29-1 TGCAGCGTTGTTACGGGAGCGCCCAATGAGCAGTTCTTC CSVVTGAPNEQFF
TRBD1 TRBJ1-5 - TRBV19 TGTGCCAGTTTGACAGGGTACGGCAATCAGCCCCAGCATTTT CASLTGYGNQPQHF
TRBD2 TRBJ2-1 once TRBV7-3 TGTGCCAGCAGCTCGAGCGGGACTCAAGGCGATGAGCAGTTCTTC CASSSSGTQGDEQFF
- TRBJ1-2 - TRBV9 TGTGCCAGCAGCGTAGGCGAGTTCTATGGCTACACCTTC CASSVGEFYGYTF
TRBD1 TRBJ2-7 - TRBV29-1 TGCAGCGCTGGACAGGGAAGAGCCTACGAGCAGTACTTC CSAGQGRAYEQYF
- TRBJ1-4 - TRBV28 TGTGCCAGCAGTTTTGGCGGGGAAAAACTGTTTTTT CASSFGGEKLFF
- TRBJ2-3 - TRBV5-1 TGCGCCAGCAGGTACAACACAGATACGCAGTATTTT CASRYNTDTQYF